One and the same sample provided the 32 T cell receptor beta chains below, sequenced in a study of CD4 T cell repertoires in COVID-19. Profiled with immunoSEQ multiplex PCR; TCRdb holds only in-frame clones, not every one. The profile shows tens of thousands of clones, roughly 85% of them singletons. The source material was CD4+ T cells from peripheral blood, sampled after recovery from COVID-19. The receptors were sampled from a human donor who had COVID-19.

The chain recombines TRBV6-5 with TRBJ2-7; 8 bases match TRBD1. CDR3 length: 14 residues. Germline V lookup: CDR1 MNHEY, CDR2 SVGAGI. V shed 5 bases and J 2 bases; nucleotides not matched to a gene: 5. This chain's CDR3 is CASSLTGVAYEQYF. The CDR3 coding sequence is TGTGCCAGCAGTCTGACAGGGGTGGCCTACGAGCAGTACTTC.

V and J are TRBV7-6 and TRBJ2-7, with D possibly TRBD1 on 6 matching bases. Trimming stripped 1 base from V and 2 bases from J, with 9 bases between. The germline V gene has CDR1 SGHVS and CDR2 FNYEAQ. The CDR3 extends over 14 amino acids. CDR3 DNA: TGTGCCAGCAGCTTAGACTGGGGGCCCTACGAGCAGTACTTC. It codes for CASSLDWGPYEQYF.

The J gene is TRBJ2-7, the V gene TRBV3-1 (or the pseudogene TRBV3-2); D ambiguous. V was clipped by 2 bases and J by 2 bases, with 10 bases between them. The length of the CDR3 is 14 residues. CDR1 is LGHDT and CDR2 is YNNKEL in the germline V gene (reference sequence). CDR3 sequence reads: CASSQPSRTYEQYF. CDR3 bases: TGTGCCAGCAGCCAACCCTCTAGGACCTACGAGCAGTACTTC.

This clone was picked up a small number of times. The chain joins TRBV9 to TRBJ2-7; the D gene is possibly TRBD2 (5 bases). Germline V CDR1 and CDR2: SGDLS, YYNGEE. There are 14 residues in the CDR3. V lost 4 bases and J lost 2, with 13 bases in between. CDR3 protein: CASSPGGQAYEQYF. In nucleotides, the CDR3 is TGTGCCAGCAGCCCCGGCGGGCAAGCCTACGAGCAGTACTTC.

The chain has TRBV14 and TRBJ2-7, with D possibly called TRBD1 or TRBD2 (5 bases each). V was cut by 2 bases and J by 5 bases, with 22 bases left in between. CDR1 SGHDN and CDR2 FVKESK come from the germline V gene. CDR3 length: 17 residues. CDR3 in amino acids: CASSQLGTIGLFNEQYF. As DNA, the CDR3 is TGTGCCAGCAGCCAATTGGGGACGATCGGCCTCTTTAACGAGCAGTACTTC.

This clone was seen only a few times. The gene calls are TRBV2 and TRBJ2-5; tentative D call: TRBD1 (5 bases). From germline, CDR1 is SNHLY and CDR2 FYNNEI. The CDR3 contains 14 residues. Between the trimmed V and J ends, which lost 1 base and 7 bases, there was a span of 13 bases. CDR3 DNA: TGTGCCAGCAGTGAAGGCGGCAGGGTGGCGACCCAGTACTTC. Translating it yields CASSEGGRVATQYF.

This chain joins TRBV6-5 and TRBJ1-5, with D maybe TRBD1 (6 bases). V was trimmed by 4 bases and J by 2 bases, leaving 9 bases between them. The CDR3 is made up of 14 amino acids. Germline values: CDR1 MNHEY, CDR2 SVGAGI. The DNA for the CDR3 is TGTGCCAGCAGTTTACAGGGTGGCAATCAGCCCCAGCATTTT. Protein: CASSLQGGNQPQHF.

This clone was observed a single time. This chain connects TRBV5-5 to TRBJ1-2; 11 bases match TRBD1. V shed 0 bases and J 5 bases; nucleotides not matched to a gene: 9. Germline values: CDR1 SGHKS, CDR2 YYEKEE (reference sequence). The CDR3 totals 17 residues. The CDR3: CASSLAGQGAQIYGYTF. The CDR3 DNA sequence: TGTGCCAGCAGCTTGGCTGGACAGGGGGCGCAGATTTATGGCTACACCTTC.

This clone appeared a single time. The chain uses TRBV10-3 and TRBJ1-2; 9 bases agree with TRBD1. This CDR3 region has 15 residues. Germline V gene sequence: CDR1 ENHRY, CDR2 SYGVKD. The J segment lost 4 bases and the V segment lost 4 bases, leaving 7 bases of the junction unmatched. DNA for the CDR3: TGTGCCATCAGTGCGACAGGGGGTTTCGGCTATGGCTACACCTTC. Protein product: CAISATGGFGYGYTF.

This rearrangement joins TRBV28 to TRBJ1-2; D is ambiguous. Germline CDR1 is MDHEN and CDR2 is SYDVKM. The CDR3 runs to 11 residues. Deletions cut 8 bases from V and 4 bases from J, with 8 bases between. The chain's CDR3 is CASSDTYGYTF. The DNA for the CDR3 is TGTGCCAGCTCCGACACCTATGGCTACACCTTC.

The chain couples TRBV20-1 to TRBJ1-2; the D is unclear. CDR1 DFQATT and CDR2 SNEGSKA come from the germline V gene (reference sequence). The V end lost 2 bases, the J end lost 7 bases, and 8 bases lay between the germline ends. CDR3 length: 11 amino acids. In nucleotides, the CDR3 is TGCAGTGCTAGAAGGGAGGGTGGCTACACCTTC. It codes for CSARREGGYTF.

The V gene is TRBV6-5, the J gene TRBJ2-1; no clear D gene. This CDR3 is 14 amino acids long. Germline assignment: CDR1 MNHEY and CDR2 SVGAGI. V was shortened by 0 bases and J by 5 bases, with 8 bases between the two germline ends. The CDR3 region has the DNA TGTGCCAGCAGTTACTCCGGGCCTCACAATGAGCAGTTCTTC. Protein: CASSYSGPHNEQFF.

The V call is TRBV9, the J call TRBJ1-6; D gene ambiguous. From germline, CDR1 is SGDLS and CDR2 YYNGEE. V lost 4 bases and J lost 6, with 5 bases in between. There are 12 residues in the CDR3. The CDR3 reads CASSTPNSPLHF. CDR3 bases: TGTGCCAGCAGCACCCCTAATTCACCCCTCCACTTT. The whole variable domain, remainder taken from reference TRBV9 and TRBJ1-6, is DSGVTQTPKHLITATGQRVTLRCSPRSGDLSVYWYQQSLDQGLQFLIQYYNGEERAKGNILERFSAQQFPDLHSELNLSSLELGDSALYFCASSTPNSPLHFGNGTRLTVT.

J is TRBJ2-1 and V is TRBV5-6, with no clear D. Trimming stripped 3 bases from V and 0 bases from J, with 13 bases between. The CDR3 covers 16 residues. Germline V gene sequence: CDR1 SGHDT, CDR2 YYEEEE. The CDR3 DNA follows: TGTGCCAGCAGCTCCACCTCGGGCCCCTCCTACAATGAGCAGTTCTTC. It specifies CASSSTSGPSYNEQFF.

J is TRBJ2-7 and V is TRBV6-5; D is perhaps TRBD1 or TRBD2 (6 bases each). Germline CDR1 MNHEY, CDR2 SVGAGI. The ends were cut back, 10 bases at V and 0 bases at J, with 13 bases in the middle. CDR3 length: 13 residues. The CDR3, as DNA: TGTGCCACGGGGGCCAGCCTCTCCTACGAGCAGTACTTC. This codes for CATGASLSYEQYF.

Only a few counts were recorded for this clone. The chain joins TRBV28 to TRBJ2-7; D might be TRBD2 (6 bases). The CDR3 length is 14 residues. Per the germline V gene, CDR1 is MDHEN and CDR2 is SYDVKM. Between the trimmed V and J ends, which lost 2 bases and 2 bases, there was a span of 10 bases. CDR3 bases: TGTGCCAGCAGTTTAGGAGAGCGGGCCTACGAGCAGTACTTC. The encoded protein is CASSLGERAYEQYF.

The chain links TRBV10-3 to TRBJ2-1; no definite D call. The CDR3 is made up of 13 amino acids. V was shortened by 10 bases and J by 3 bases, with 13 bases between the two germline ends. The germline V gene encodes CDR1 ENHRY and CDR2 SYGVKD. CDR3 bases: TGTGCCACAACGGGTGACGGCTACAATGAGCAGTTCTTC. Translating gives CATTGDGYNEQFF.

The chain has TRBV7-9 and TRBJ1-1, with D tentatively TRBD1 (5 bases). V lost 4 bases and J 1 base, leaving 16 bases between the germline ends. CDR1 is SEHNR and CDR2 is FQNEAQ in the germline V gene (reference sequence). The CDR3 spans 16 residues. The CDR3 coding sequence is TGTGCCAGCAGCTCCCGGGCAGGGAGTGGGAACACTGAAGCTTTCTTT. As protein: CASSSRAGSGNTEAFF. The whole variable domain, remainder taken from reference TRBV7-9 and TRBJ1-1, is DTGVSQNPRHKITKRGQNVTFRCDPISEHNRLYWYRQTLGQGPEFLTYFQNEAQLEKSRLLSDRFSAERPKGSFSTLEIQRTEQGDSAMYLCASSSRAGSGNTEAFFGQGTRLTVV.

This chain uses TRBV7-8 with TRBJ1-5; D is ambiguous. The CDR3 is made up of 14 amino acids. The V end was cut by 5 bases, the J end by 7 bases, with 15 bases between. Germline V gene lookup returns CDR1 SGHVS and CDR2 FQNEAQ. The CDR3 spells CASSPAWEGQPQHF. For the CDR3, the DNA is TGTGCCAGCAGCCCGGCCTGGGAAGGACAGCCCCAGCATTTT. Looking up the rest from reference TRBV7-8 and TRBJ1-5 gives the full variable domain: GAGVSQSPRYKVAKRGQDVALRCDPISGHVSLFWYQQALGQGPEFLTYFQNEAQLDKSGLPSDRFFAERPEGSVSTLKIQRTQQEDSAVYLCASSPAWEGQPQHFGDGTRLSIL.

On this clone: The junction departs from the called germline gene at one end, perhaps through a read error. V is TRBV7-8 and J is TRBJ1-5; 7 bases map to TRBD1. The CDR3 has 13 residues. In germline, CDR1 is SGHVS, CDR2 FQNEAQ. The CDR3 sequence: CASSLAQAGGVDF. The CDR3 nucleotides read TGTGCCAGCAGCTTAGCGCAGGCAGGGGGAGTGGATTTT.

The chain employs TRBV4-1 and TRBJ1-6; D is unresolved. V was clipped by 0 bases and J by 8 bases, with 5 bases between them. Germline CDR1 MGHRA, CDR2 YSYEKL. This CDR3 is 13 amino acids long. The CDR3 DNA sequence: TGCGCCAGCAGCCAAGATATAGATTCACCCCTCCACTTT. It encodes CASSQDIDSPLHF.

The chain has TRBV29-1 and TRBJ1-4; D remains unclear. The V end lost 7 bases, the J end lost 0 bases, and 9 bases lay between the germline ends. Germline CDR1 and CDR2: SQVTM and ANQGSEA. The CDR3 has 13 amino acids. The CDR3 spells CSAGGATNEKLFF. The CDR3 DNA reads as TGCAGCGCGGGCGGTGCAACTAATGAAAAACTGTTTTTT.

The rearrangement joins TRBV2 to TRBJ2-7; TRBD2 agrees at 10 bases. With V trimmed by 5 bases and J by 5 bases, 15 bases remained unmatched. This CDR3 spans 17 amino acids. CDR1 and CDR2 (germline): SNHLY, FYNNEI. CDR3 DNA: TGTGCCAGCAGTCCGATTGGGACCGGGACTAGCGACGACGAGCAGTACTTC. It specifies CASSPIGTGTSDDEQYF.

The genes are TRBV2 and TRBJ1-5; the match to TRBD1 covers 12 bases. The length of the CDR3 is 15 residues. Looked up from germline, CDR1 is SNHLY and CDR2 is FYNNEI. The J segment lost 7 bases and the V segment lost 4 bases, leaving 5 bases of the junction unmatched. The CDR3, as DNA: TGTGCCAGCAGTGCAGGGACAGGGGGCTGGCAGCCCCAGCATTTT. Encoded protein: CASSAGTGGWQPQHF.

In DNA, the CDR3 is TGCGCCAGCAGCTTGGCCCAGGGGGTAGATACGCAGTATTTT. This translates into CASSLAQGVDTQYF. The chain has TRBV5-1 and TRBJ2-3; the match to TRBD1 covers 7 bases. CDR3 length equals 14 residues. Per the germline V gene, CDR1 is SGHRS and CDR2 is YFSETQ. The V gene end was trimmed by 0 bases and the J gene end by 5 bases; junction bases not matched to a gene: 3.

J is TRBJ1-1 and V is TRBV20-1; 9 nucleotides align to TRBD1. The CDR3 runs 10 residues. V lost 6 bases, J lost 10 bases, and 3 bases stayed unmatched. CDR1 and CDR2 from the germline V gene are DFQATT and SNEGSKA (reference sequence). CDR3 bases: TGCAGTGCAGTGGACAGGGGAGCTTTCTTT. It translates to CSAVDRGAFF.

V is TRBV6-5 and J is TRBJ2-5; D uncertain. V lost 2 bases and J 5 bases, leaving 6 bases between the germline ends. Germline assignment: CDR1 MNHEY and CDR2 SVGAGI. CDR3 size: 12 residues. CDR3 nucleotide sequence: TGTGCCAGCAGTTACACCCGGGAGACCCAGTACTTC. Protein product: CASSYTRETQYF.

The chain is built from TRBV12-3 or TRBV12-4 and TRBJ1-1; D gene ambiguous. The CDR3 has 13 residues. Trimming cost V 5 bases and J 11 bases, with 18 bases left between them. The DNA of the CDR3 is TGTGCCAGCAGTATGGGCGGTTTGGTTCCGGCTTTCTTT. Protein: CASSMGGLVPAFF.

The CDR3 DNA follows: TGTGCCAGTACTGGGGGGCTCCAACTGGGCAATCAGCCCCAGCATTTT. Protein product: CASTGGLQLGNQPQHF. The chain recombines TRBV19 with TRBJ1-5; a possible D gene is TRBD1 (6 bases). The CDR3 has 16 amino acids. The germline gives CDR1 LNHDA, CDR2 SQIVND (reference sequence). Deletions cut 7 bases from V and 2 bases from J, with 18 bases between. Looking up the rest from reference TRBV19 and TRBJ1-5 gives the full variable domain: DGGITQSPKYLFRKEGQNVTLSCEQNLNHDAMYWYRQDPGQGLRLIYYSQIVNDFQKGDIAEGYSVSREKKESFPLTVTSAQKNPTAFYLCASTGGLQLGNQPQHFGDGTRLSIL.

The V call is TRBV11-2, the J call TRBJ2-3; 7 bases line up with TRBD2. The V gene end was trimmed by 8 bases and the J gene end by 2 bases; junction bases not matched to a gene: 4. This CDR3 comprises 13 residues. The germline V gene encodes CDR1 SGHAT and CDR2 FQNNGV. The CDR3 protein is CASSGTTTDTQYF. DNA for the CDR3: TGTGCCAGCTCGGGGACTACCACAGATACGCAGTATTTT.

This chain uses TRBV18 with TRBJ1-4; possibly TRBD1 for D (5 bases). V shed 0 bases and J shed 8 bases, with 13 bases lying between them. The CDR3 spans 15 residues. The germline gives CDR1 KGHSH, CDR2 LQKENI. In nucleotides, the CDR3 is TGTGCCAGCTCACCACCGTCCAGGGCTTGGGAAAAACTGTTTTTT. Residues: CASSPPSRAWEKLFF.

The V and J genes are TRBV12-3 or TRBV12-4 and TRBJ1-2; 7 bases agree with TRBD1. J lost 10 bases, V lost 3 bases, and 5 bases had no gene match. This CDR3 spans 12 amino acids. CDR3: CASSLDRTSYTF. The CDR3 DNA follows: TGTGCCAGCAGTTTGGACAGGACCTCCTACACCTTC.